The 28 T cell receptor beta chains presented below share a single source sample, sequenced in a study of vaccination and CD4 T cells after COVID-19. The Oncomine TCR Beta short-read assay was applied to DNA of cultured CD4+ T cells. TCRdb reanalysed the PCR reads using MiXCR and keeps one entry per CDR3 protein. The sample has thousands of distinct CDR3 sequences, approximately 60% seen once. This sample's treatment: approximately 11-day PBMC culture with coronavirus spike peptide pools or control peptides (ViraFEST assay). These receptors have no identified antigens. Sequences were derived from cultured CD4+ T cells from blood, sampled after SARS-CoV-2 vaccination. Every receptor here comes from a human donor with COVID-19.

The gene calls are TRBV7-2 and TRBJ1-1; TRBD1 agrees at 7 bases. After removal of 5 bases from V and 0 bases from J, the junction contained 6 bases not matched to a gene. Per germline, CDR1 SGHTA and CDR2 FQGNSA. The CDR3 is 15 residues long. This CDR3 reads CASSPRGHLNTEAFF. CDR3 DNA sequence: TGTGCCAGCAGCCCAAGGGGGCACTTGAACACTGAAGCTTTCTTT.

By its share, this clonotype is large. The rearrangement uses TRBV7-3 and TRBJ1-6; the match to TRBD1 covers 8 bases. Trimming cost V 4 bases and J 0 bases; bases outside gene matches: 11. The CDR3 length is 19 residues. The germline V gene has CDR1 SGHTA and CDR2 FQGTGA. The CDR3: CASSSNTGGTRSYNSPLHF. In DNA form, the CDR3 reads TGTGCCAGCAGCTCAAACACAGGGGGGACACGCTCCTATAATTCACCCCTCCACTTT. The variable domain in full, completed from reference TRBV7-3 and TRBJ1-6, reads GAGVSQTPSNKVTEKGKYVELRCDPISGHTALYWYRQSLGQGPEFLIYFQGTGAADDSGLPNDRFFAVRPEGSVSTLKIQRTERGDSAVYLCASSSNTGGTRSYNSPLHFGNGTRLTVT.

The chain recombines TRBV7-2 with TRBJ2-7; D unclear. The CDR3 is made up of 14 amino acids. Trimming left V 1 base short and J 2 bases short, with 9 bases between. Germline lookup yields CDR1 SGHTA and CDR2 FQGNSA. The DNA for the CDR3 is TGTGCCAGCAGCTTAGGAGGCACTACCTACGAGCAGTACTTC. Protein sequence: CASSLGGTTYEQYF.

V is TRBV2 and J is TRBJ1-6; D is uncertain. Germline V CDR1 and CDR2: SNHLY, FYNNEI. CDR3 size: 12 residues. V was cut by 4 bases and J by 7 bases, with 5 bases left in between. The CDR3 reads CASSVRNSPLHF. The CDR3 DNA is TGTGCCAGCAGTGTCAGAAATTCACCCCTCCACTTT. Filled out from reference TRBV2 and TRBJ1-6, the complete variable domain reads EPEVTQTPSHQVTQMGQEVILRCVPISNHLYFYWYRQILGQKVEFLVSFYNNEISEKSEIFDDQFSVERPDGSNFTLKIRSTKLEDSAMYFCASSVRNSPLHFGNGTRLTVT.

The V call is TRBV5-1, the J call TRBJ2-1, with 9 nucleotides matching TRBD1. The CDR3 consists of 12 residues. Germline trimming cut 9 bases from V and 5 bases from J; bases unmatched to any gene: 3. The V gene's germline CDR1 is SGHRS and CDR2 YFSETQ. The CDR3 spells CATGTGNNEQFF. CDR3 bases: TGCGCCACTGGGACAGGGAACAATGAGCAGTTCTTC.

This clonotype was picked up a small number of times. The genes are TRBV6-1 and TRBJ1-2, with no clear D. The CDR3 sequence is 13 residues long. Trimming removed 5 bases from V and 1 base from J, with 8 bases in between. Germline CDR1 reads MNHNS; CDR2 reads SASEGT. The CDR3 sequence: CASSKRNNYGYTF. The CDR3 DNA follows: TGTGCCAGCAGTAAGCGGAATAACTATGGCTACACCTTC.

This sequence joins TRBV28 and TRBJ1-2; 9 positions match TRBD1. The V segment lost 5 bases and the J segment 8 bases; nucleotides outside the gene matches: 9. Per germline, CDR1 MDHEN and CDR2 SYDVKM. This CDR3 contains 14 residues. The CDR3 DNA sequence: TGTGCCAGCAGTCCCCCGGGACAGGGAGGCGGCTACACCTTC. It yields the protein CASSPPGQGGGYTF.

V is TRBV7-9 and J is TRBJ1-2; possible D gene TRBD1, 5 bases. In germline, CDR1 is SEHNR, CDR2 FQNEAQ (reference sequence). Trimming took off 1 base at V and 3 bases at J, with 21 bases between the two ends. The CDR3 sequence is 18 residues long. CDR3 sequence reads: CASSLVTQGRGGDYGYTF. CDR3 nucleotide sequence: TGTGCCAGCAGCTTAGTGACCCAGGGCCGTGGAGGAGACTATGGCTACACCTTC.

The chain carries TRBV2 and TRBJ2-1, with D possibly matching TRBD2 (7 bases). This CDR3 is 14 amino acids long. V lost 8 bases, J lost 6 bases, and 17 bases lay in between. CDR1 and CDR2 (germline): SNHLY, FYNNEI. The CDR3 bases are TGTGCCAGCGTCCGGGTGGGGGGGCCCAATGAGCAGTTCTTC. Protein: CASVRVGGPNEQFF. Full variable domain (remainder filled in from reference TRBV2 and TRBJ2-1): EPEVTQTPSHQVTQMGQEVILRCVPISNHLYFYWYRQILGQKVEFLVSFYNNEISEKSEIFDDQFSVERPDGSNFTLKIRSTKLEDSAMYFCASVRVGGPNEQFFGPGTRLTVL.

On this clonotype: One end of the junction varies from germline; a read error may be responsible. The CDR3: CSAGDVKVAF. The CDR3 region has the DNA TGCAGTGCTGGAGATGTAAAGGTAGCTTTT. The V and J genes are TRBV20-1 and TRBJ1-1; no clear D gene. Germline V gene lookup returns CDR1 DFQATT and CDR2 SNEGSKA (reference sequence). This CDR3 has 10 amino acids.

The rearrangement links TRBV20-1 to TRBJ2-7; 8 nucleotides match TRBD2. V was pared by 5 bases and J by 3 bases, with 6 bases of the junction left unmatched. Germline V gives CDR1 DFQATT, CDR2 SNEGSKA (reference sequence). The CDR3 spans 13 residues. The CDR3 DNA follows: TGCAGTGCTTCCCTTCGGGGGGGCTACGAGCAGTACTTC. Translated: CSASLRGGYEQYF.

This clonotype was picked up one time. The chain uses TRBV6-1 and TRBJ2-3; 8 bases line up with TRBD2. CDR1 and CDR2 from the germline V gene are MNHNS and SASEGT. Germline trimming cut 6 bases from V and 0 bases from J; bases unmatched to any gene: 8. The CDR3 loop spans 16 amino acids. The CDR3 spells CASRRRGGPSTDTQYF. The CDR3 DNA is TGTGCCAGCAGACGACGGGGGGGGCCTAGCACAGATACGCAGTATTTT.

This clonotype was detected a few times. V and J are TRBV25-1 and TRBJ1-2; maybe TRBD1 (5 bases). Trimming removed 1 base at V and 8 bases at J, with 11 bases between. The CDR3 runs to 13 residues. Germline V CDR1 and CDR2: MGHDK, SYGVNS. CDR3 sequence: CASSESRAAGYTF. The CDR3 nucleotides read TGTGCCAGCAGTGAATCCAGGGCGGCGGGCTACACCTTC.

The CDR3 is CASAVNTEAFF. The DNA of the CDR3 is TGTGCCAGTGCGGTGAACACTGAAGCTTTCTTT. The V gene is TRBV19, the J gene TRBJ1-1; D is undetermined. V was cut by 8 bases and J by 0 bases, with 4 bases left in between. CDR3 length: 11 residues. Looked up from germline, CDR1 is LNHDA and CDR2 is SQIVND (reference sequence). Full variable domain (rest looked up from reference TRBV19 and TRBJ1-1): DGGITQSPKYLFRKEGQNVTLSCEQNLNHDAMYWYRQDPGQGLRLIYYSQIVNDFQKGDIAEGYSVSREKKESFPLTVTSAQKNPTAFYLCASAVNTEAFFGQGTRLTVV.

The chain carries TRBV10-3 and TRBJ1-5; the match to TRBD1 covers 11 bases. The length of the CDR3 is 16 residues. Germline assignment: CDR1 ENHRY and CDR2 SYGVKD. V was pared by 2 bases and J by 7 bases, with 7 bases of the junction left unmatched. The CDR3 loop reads CAISEGGTGGGQPQHF. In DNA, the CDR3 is TGTGCCATCAGTGAGGGCGGGACAGGGGGTGGGCAGCCCCAGCATTTT.

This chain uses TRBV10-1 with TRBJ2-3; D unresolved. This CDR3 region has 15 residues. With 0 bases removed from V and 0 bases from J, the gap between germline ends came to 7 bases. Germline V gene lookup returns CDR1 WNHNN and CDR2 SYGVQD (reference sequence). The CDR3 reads CASSESKPSTDTQYF. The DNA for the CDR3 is TGCGCCAGCAGTGAGTCCAAACCTAGCACAGATACGCAGTATTTT.

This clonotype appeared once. The CDR3 loop reads CASTGTTGRGFAFF. The CDR3 region has the DNA TGTGCCAGCACTGGAACGACAGGGAGGGGGTTCGCATTCTTT. The chain joins TRBV12-3 or TRBV12-4 to TRBJ1-1, with 7 bases lining up with TRBD1. V lost 7 bases and J lost 14; bases outside the gene matches: 19. This CDR3 has 14 residues.

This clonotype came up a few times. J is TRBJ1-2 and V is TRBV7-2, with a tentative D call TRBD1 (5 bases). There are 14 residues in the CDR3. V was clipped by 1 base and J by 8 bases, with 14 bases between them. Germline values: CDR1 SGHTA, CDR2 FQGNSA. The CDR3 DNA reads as TGTGCCAGCAGCTTAGAGGGGTCCCTGGGAGGCTACACCTTC. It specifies CASSLEGSLGGYTF.

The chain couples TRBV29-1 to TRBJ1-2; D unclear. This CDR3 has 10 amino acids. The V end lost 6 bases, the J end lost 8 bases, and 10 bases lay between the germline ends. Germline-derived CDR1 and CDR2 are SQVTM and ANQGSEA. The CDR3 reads CSVAGSGYTF. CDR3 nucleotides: TGCAGCGTCGCCGGAAGCGGCTACACCTTC.

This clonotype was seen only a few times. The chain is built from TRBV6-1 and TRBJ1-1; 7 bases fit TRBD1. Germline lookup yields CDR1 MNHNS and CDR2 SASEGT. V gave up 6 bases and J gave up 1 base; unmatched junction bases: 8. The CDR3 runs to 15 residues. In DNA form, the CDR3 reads TGTGCCAGCAGCCGGACAGGAGTGCAGAACACTGAAGCTTTCTTT. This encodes CASSRTGVQNTEAFF.

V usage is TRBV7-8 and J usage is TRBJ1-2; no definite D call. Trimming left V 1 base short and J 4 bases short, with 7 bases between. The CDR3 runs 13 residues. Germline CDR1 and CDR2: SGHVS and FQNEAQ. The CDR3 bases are TGTGCCAGCAGCTTAGACAGATTCTATGGCTACACCTTC. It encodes CASSLDRFYGYTF.

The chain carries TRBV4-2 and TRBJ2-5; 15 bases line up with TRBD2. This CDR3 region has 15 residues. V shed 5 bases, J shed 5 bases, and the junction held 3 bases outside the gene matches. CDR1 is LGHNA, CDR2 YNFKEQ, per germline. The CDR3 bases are TGTGCCAGCAGCACCGGGACTAGCGGGGGGGAGACCCAGTACTTC. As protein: CASSTGTSGGETQYF.

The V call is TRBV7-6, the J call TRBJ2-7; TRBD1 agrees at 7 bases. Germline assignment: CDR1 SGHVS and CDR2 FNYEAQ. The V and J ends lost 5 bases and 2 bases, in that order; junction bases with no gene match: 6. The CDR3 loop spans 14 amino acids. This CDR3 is CASSPRGGTYEQYF. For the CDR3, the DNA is TGTGCCAGCAGCCCCCGAGGGGGCACCTACGAGCAGTACTTC.

The CDR3 coding sequence is TGCAGCGTTGAAGATAGTGAGGGAAGGGGAGGCTACACCTTC. Protein: CSVEDSEGRGGYTF. The rearrangement links TRBV29-1 to TRBJ1-2; possibly TRBD1 for D (5 bases). Germline values: CDR1 SQVTM, CDR2 ANQGSEA. The CDR3 has 14 amino acids. Deletions cut 0 bases from V and 8 bases from J, with 16 bases between.

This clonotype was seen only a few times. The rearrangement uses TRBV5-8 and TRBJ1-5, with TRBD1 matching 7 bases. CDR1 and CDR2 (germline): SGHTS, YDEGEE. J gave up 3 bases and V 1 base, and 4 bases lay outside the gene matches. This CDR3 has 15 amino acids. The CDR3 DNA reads TGTGCCAGCAGCTTGTCCGACAGGGCCAATCAGCCCCAGCATTTT. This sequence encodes CASSLSDRANQPQHF.

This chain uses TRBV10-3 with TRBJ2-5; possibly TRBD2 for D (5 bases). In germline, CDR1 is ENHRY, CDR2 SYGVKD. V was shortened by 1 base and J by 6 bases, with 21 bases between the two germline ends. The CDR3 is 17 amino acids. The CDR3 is CAISELLTGLGVQTQYF. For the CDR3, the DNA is TGTGCCATCAGTGAGTTACTCACTGGACTCGGCGTGCAGACCCAGTACTTC.

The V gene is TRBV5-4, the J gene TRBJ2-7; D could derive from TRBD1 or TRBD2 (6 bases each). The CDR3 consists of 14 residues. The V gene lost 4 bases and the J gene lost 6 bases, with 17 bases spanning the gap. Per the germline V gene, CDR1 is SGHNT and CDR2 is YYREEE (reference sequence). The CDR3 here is CASSLGGAGPEQYF. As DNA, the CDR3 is TGTGCCAGCAGCCTGGGGGGCGCCGGTCCCGAGCAGTACTTC.

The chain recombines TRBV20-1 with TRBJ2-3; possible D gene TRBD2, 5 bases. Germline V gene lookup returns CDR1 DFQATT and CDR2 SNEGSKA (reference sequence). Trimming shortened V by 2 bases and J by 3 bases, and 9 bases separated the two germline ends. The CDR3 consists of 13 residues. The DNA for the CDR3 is TGCAGTGCTAGAACGGGGTGGACAGATACGCAGTATTTT. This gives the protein CSARTGWTDTQYF.